This passage covers 21 T cell receptor beta chains from one sample sequenced in a study of T cell clonality in common variable immunodeficiency (dated by TCRdb to between 2014 and 2017). Paper-wide results and their limitations: Fewer deletions and N-nucleotide insertions were reportedly observed in CVID TCRbeta sequences, and highly modified clones with 13 or more V deletions were reportedly absent from CVID TCRbeta sequences.

Library preparation used the immunoSEQ multiplex PCR assay. TCRdb mirrors the immuneACCESS table, restricted to in-frame sequences. Some clones are absent from its copies; in checked studies, under half trace to an unresolved V gene, and the reason for the others is unknown. Here the sample lists tens of thousands of clones, none seen once only. The ten largest account for about 30% of the sample. No antigen is known for these receptors. Material: peripheral blood mononuclear cells. The source of these receptors is a human donor with common variable immunodeficiency.

Many counts were recorded for this clone. Read sequence stops 3 residues before the CDR3 end, and the germline J gene provides the missing end. The rearrangement links TRBV29-1 to TRBJ1-2, with D uncertain. In germline, CDR1 is SQVTM, CDR2 ANQGSEA. The CDR3 length is 10 residues. CDR3 sequence: CSVLWQGYTF. The CDR3 DNA, read in part, is TGCAGCGTTCTCTGGCAAGGC.

This clone showed up many times. The CDR3 end lies 3 residues beyond the end of the read and is filled in from the germline J gene. The chain has TRBV5-1 and TRBJ1-6; TRBD1 matches 11 bases. Germline V gene data show CDR1 as SGHRS and CDR2 as YFSETQ. The CDR3 sequence is 15 residues long. V lost 2 bases, J lost 8 bases, and 3 bases stayed unmatched. The CDR3: CASSFSGQGDSPLHF. Incomplete CDR3 DNA: TGCGCCAGCAGCTTTTCGGGACAGGGGGATTCACCC.

The table lists this clone with many counts. The sequenced fragment ends 3 residues before the CDR3 boundary, so the rest is inferred from the germline J gene. The rearrangement uses TRBV19 and TRBJ1-4; D not resolved. From germline, CDR1 is LNHDA and CDR2 SQIVND (reference sequence). The germline V and J ends were trimmed by 3 bases and 8 bases, with 13 bases remaining between them. The CDR3 consists of 14 residues. CDR3 bases read: TGTGCCAGTAGTATCCCCGACGTGGGCGAAAAA. Protein: CASSIPDVGEK. The CDR3 reads in full as CASSIPDVGEKLFF.

Points on this clone: The DNA ends 3 residues before the CDR3 does, and the rest of the CDR3 is filled in from the germline J gene. The chain has TRBV6-2 or TRBV6-3 and TRBJ1-1; TRBD1 is a possible D gene (5 bases). Trimming took off 6 bases at V and 3 bases at J, with 14 bases between the two ends. CDR1 is MNHEY and CDR2 is SVGEGT in the germline V gene. The CDR3 runs 14 residues. This CDR3 reads CASSPAGDYTEAFF. CDR3 DNA, as far as it was read: TGTGCCAGCAGCCCCGCGGGGGACTACACTGAA.

The table lists this clone with many counts. The CDR3 extends 3 residues past the end of the read, so its final part is completed from the germline J gene. The gene calls are TRBV29-1 and TRBJ2-1; perhaps TRBD1 as D (6 bases). Trimming took off 4 bases at V and 0 bases at J, with 7 bases between the two ends. Germline V gives CDR1 SQVTM, CDR2 ANQGSEA. This CDR3 comprises 13 residues. CDR3 DNA (partial): TGCAGCGTTGGACAGGTCTCCTACAATGAG. Amino acid sequence: CSVGQVSYNE. The whole CDR3 is CSVGQVSYNEQFF.

The covered CDR3 bases are TGTGCCAGCAGCCCCTACACCGGGGAG. It specifies CASSPYTGE. The whole CDR3 is CASSPYTGELFF. The gene calls are TRBV7-7 and TRBJ2-2, with D uncertain. The observed sequence ends 3 residues before the CDR3 terminus, with the missing tail filled in from the germline J gene. The CDR3 covers 12 residues. V was pared by 5 bases and J by 3 bases, with 4 bases between. Germline loops: CDR1 SSHAT, CDR2 FNYEAQ (reference sequence).

This clone was counted at least ten times. The read halts 3 residues ahead of the CDR3 end, with the missing end drawn from the germline J gene. The J gene is TRBJ2-7, the V gene TRBV12-3 or TRBV12-4; 12 bases align to TRBD2. The CDR3 is 16 residues long. The V gene end was trimmed by 3 bases and the J gene end by 0 bases; junction bases not matched to a gene: 3. The CDR3 bases that were read are TGTGCCAGCAGTTTGGGGACTAGCGGGTCCTCCTACGAG. Translation: CASSLGTSGSSYE. The whole CDR3 reads CASSLGTSGSSYEQYF.

As to this clone: The read terminates 3 residues ahead of where the CDR3 ends, so the germline J gene completes it. The J gene is TRBJ1-5, the V gene TRBV7-8; no clear D. Trimming left V 2 bases short and J 0 bases short, with 11 bases between. The CDR3 has 16 amino acids. Germline CDR1 is SGHVS and CDR2 is FQNEAQ. CDR3 loop: CASSLLNRVSNQPQHF. The CDR3 bases that were read are TGTGCCAGCAGCTTATTAAATAGGGTTAGCAATCAGCCC. The variable domain in full, completed from reference TRBV7-8 and TRBJ1-5, reads GAGVSQSPRYKVAKRGQDVALRCDPISGHVSLFWYQQALGQGPEFLTYFQNEAQLDKSGLPSDRFFAERPEGSVSTLKIQRTQQEDSAVYLCASSLLNRVSNQPQHFGDGTRLSIL.

This clone has a count of ten or more. The read terminates 3 residues before the CDR3 end, so the remaining end is supplied by the germline J gene. This chain joins TRBV10-3 and TRBJ1-2; the match to TRBD1 covers 9 bases. The V gene end was trimmed by 2 bases and the J gene end by 6 bases; junction bases not matched to a gene: 7. CDR3 size: 15 residues. Germline lookup yields CDR1 ENHRY and CDR2 SYGVKD. The sequenced part of the CDR3 DNA is TGTGCCATCAGTGAGAGGGACAGGGTATCCGATGGC. Residues: CAISERDRVSDG. The entire CDR3 sequence reads CAISERDRVSDGYTF.

This clone has just a few counts. The CDR3 end lies 3 residues beyond the end of the read and is filled in from the germline J gene. The chain recombines TRBV7-2 with TRBJ1-5; TRBD1 is a possible D gene (5 bases). Germline values: CDR1 SGHTA, CDR2 FQGNSA. The V gene lost 7 bases and the J gene lost 1 base, with 14 bases spanning the gap. This CDR3 spans 15 amino acids. The CDR3 bases that were read are TGTGCCAGCATCGATCGGGGGGGGAGCAATCAGCCC. Protein sequence: CASIDRGGSNQP. The full CDR3 protein is CASIDRGGSNQPQHF.

There are many counts of this clone. The missing CDR3 end, 3 residues past where the read stops, is filled in from the germline J gene. V and J are TRBV5-1 and TRBJ2-1; D possibly corresponds to TRBD1 (5 bases). V was pared by 0 bases and J by 8 bases, with 12 bases between. The CDR3 length is 14 residues. Looked up from germline, CDR1 is SGHRS and CDR2 is YFSETQ. The sequenced part of the CDR3 DNA is TGCGCCAGCAGCTTGGCCCAGGTAGGGGATGAG. Its protein is CASSLAQVGDE. The whole CDR3 protein reads CASSLAQVGDEQFF.

This clone was picked up many times. The CDR3 extends 3 residues past the end of the read, so its final part is completed from the germline J gene. The J gene is TRBJ2-1, the V gene TRBV5-1, with TRBD2 matching over 7 bases. This CDR3 has 15 amino acids. J gave up 6 bases and V 2 bases, and 8 bases lay outside the gene matches. Germline V CDR1 and CDR2: SGHRS, YFSETQ. CDR3 in amino acids: CASSFSGSGANEQFF. The DNA read from the CDR3 is TGCGCCAGCAGCTTTAGCGGGTCTGGGGCCAATGAG.

This clone was counted at least ten times. One junction end does not reproduce the germline sequence, and a read error may be involved. The CDR3 is cut off 3 residues early in the read; its end comes from the germline J gene. The chain combines TRBV4-2 with TRBJ1-2; 7 bases fit TRBD1. Per the germline V gene, CDR1 is LGHNA and CDR2 is YNFKEQ. The CDR3 length is 14 residues. The CDR3 loop reads CASSHESGGRGYTF. The CDR3 bases that were read are TGCGCCAGCAGCCACGAATCAGGGGGTCGGGGC.

This clone was recorded at least ten times. The CDR3 end falls 3 residues outside the read, so it is completed with the germline J gene. The rearrangement joins TRBV2 to TRBJ1-1; a weak D match, TRBD1 (5 bases). The CDR3 contains 15 residues. Trimming took 8 bases from V and 0 from J, leaving 16 bases between them. Germline values: CDR1 SNHLY, CDR2 FYNNEI. The CDR3 loop is CASGPRGGMNTEAFF. The part of the CDR3 DNA that was read is TGTGCCAGCGGTCCCCGGGGGGGGATGAACACTGAA. Full variable domain (remainder filled in from reference TRBV2 and TRBJ1-1): EPEVTQTPSHQVTQMGQEVILRCVPISNHLYFYWYRQILGQKVEFLVSFYNNEISEKSEIFDDQFSVERPDGSNFTLKIRSTKLEDSAMYFCASGPRGGMNTEAFFGQGTRLTVV.

This clone has a count of ten or more. The missing CDR3 end, 3 residues past where the read stops, is filled in from the germline J gene. This sequence joins TRBV7-9 and TRBJ2-3; 10 positions match TRBD2. CDR1 and CDR2 from the germline V gene are SEHNR and FQNEAQ (reference sequence). CDR3 length equals 15 residues. The DNA read from the CDR3 is TGTGCCAGCAGCTTATCGCCTAGCGGGAGTGGGACG. Its translation: CASSLSPSGSGT. The full CDR3 sequence reads CASSLSPSGSGTQYF.

This clone was counted ten times or more. The read halts 3 residues ahead of the CDR3 end, with the missing end drawn from the germline J gene. The V call is TRBV7-3, the J call TRBJ2-7; 9 nucleotides agree with TRBD2. J lost 5 bases, V lost 2 bases, and 7 bases had no gene match. CDR3 length: 15 residues. Germline assignment: CDR1 SGHTA and CDR2 FQGTGA. CDR3 bases read: TGTGCCAGCAGCTTAGTTCTAGCGGGATTCAACGAG. Residues: CASSLVLAGFNE. From start to end, the CDR3 is CASSLVLAGFNEQYF.

This clone has ten or more counts. The read stops 3 residues short of the end of the CDR3; the missing end is completed from the germline J gene. This chain uses TRBV20-1 with TRBJ1-2; TRBD1 aligns across 9 bases. The trim removed 7 bases at V and 6 bases at J, leaving 15 bases unmatched. The germline CDR1 and CDR2 sequences are DFQATT and SNEGSKA (reference sequence). This CDR3 is built from 15 residues. CDR3 DNA (partial): TGCAGTGTCCCCTCTGGGACAGGGAATTCGGATGGC. Encoded protein: CSVPSGTGNSDG. The complete CDR3 sequence is CSVPSGTGNSDGYTF.

The sample holds many counts of this clone. The read halts 3 residues ahead of the CDR3 end, with the missing end drawn from the germline J gene. V is TRBV7-9 and J is TRBJ2-7, with D possibly being TRBD1 (6 bases). V lost 1 base and J lost 3, with 10 bases in between. CDR1 SEHNR and CDR2 FQNEAQ come from the germline V gene (reference sequence). This CDR3 spans 14 amino acids. The CDR3 sequence: CASSLVPGDYEQYF. The sequenced CDR3 bases are TGTGCCAGCAGCTTAGTTCCAGGGGACTACGAG.

Concerning this clone: The CDR3 goes on 3 residues after the read ends, and that part is filled in from the germline J gene. The chain recombines TRBV7-8 with TRBJ2-1; D is possibly TRBD1 or TRBD2 (6 bases each). V lost 5 bases to trimming and J lost 9 bases, with 20 bases between them. The CDR3 is 15 amino acids. Germline assignment: CDR1 SGHVS and CDR2 FQNEAQ. This chain's CDR3 is CASSPQGPGGGEQFF. Partial CDR3 DNA: TGTGCCAGCAGCCCCCAGGGACCAGGAGGGGGTGAG.

Only a few counts were recorded for this clone. The CDR3 extends 3 residues past the end of the read, so its final part is completed from the germline J gene. The rearrangement uses TRBV18 and TRBJ1-4; D is perhaps TRBD1 (6 bases). The CDR3 length is 16 residues. V was trimmed by 2 bases and J by 8 bases, leaving 18 bases between them. The germline CDR1 and CDR2 sequences are KGHSH and LQKENI. The DNA read from the CDR3 is TGTGCCAGCTCACCAATCGGGCCAGGGGATTACGAAAAA. Its protein is CASSPIGPGDYEK. The CDR3 in its entirety is CASSPIGPGDYEKLFF.

A remark on this clone: The CDR3 end falls 3 residues outside the read, so it is completed with the germline J gene. The chain employs TRBV20-1 and TRBJ2-5; TRBD2 agrees at 7 bases. Germline V gene lookup returns CDR1 DFQATT and CDR2 SNEGSKA (reference sequence). J was trimmed by 4 bases and V by 6 bases; bases with no gene match: 11. The CDR3 has 14 residues. The CDR3 DNA, read in part, is TGCAGTGCCTTCGTAGCGGGCCGGGGAGAGACC. It encodes CSAFVAGRGET. The full-length CDR3 reads as CSAFVAGRGETQYF.